The 8 T cell receptor beta chains in this list originate from one sample, sequenced in a study of blood T cell repertoires in COVID-19. The protocol was immunoSEQ multiplex PCR, while the TCRdb copy is restricted to in-frame clones and leaves out a portion. This table has a few hundred thousand clones, more than 85% appearing once. Material for sequencing was PBMCs or T cells enriched from blood (not recorded which). These receptors all stem from a woman aged 30 to 39 who had recovered from COVID-19.

The chain combines TRBV18 with TRBJ1-2; possible D gene TRBD1, 5 bases. The CDR3 has 14 residues. Between the trimmed V and J ends, which lost 3 bases and 5 bases, there was a span of 13 bases. Per the germline V gene, CDR1 is KGHSH and CDR2 is LQKENI. CDR3 nucleotide sequence: TGTGCCAGCTCACCCCCGGCCAGGGCGTATGGCTACACCTTC. This translates into CASSPPARAYGYTF.

The chain has TRBV27 and TRBJ1-1; D is uncertain. The germline V and J ends were trimmed by 2 bases and 1 base, with 11 bases remaining between them. Germline CDR1 and CDR2: MNHEY and SMNVEV (reference sequence). The CDR3 has 15 residues. Here the CDR3 DNA reads TGTGCCAGCAGTTTAAGCCCCATCCCGAACACTGAAGCTTTCTTT. It specifies CASSLSPIPNTEAFF.

This clone has just a few counts. The gene calls are TRBV2 and TRBJ1-5; D not resolved. Per germline, CDR1 SNHLY and CDR2 FYNNEI. Trimming shortened V by 0 bases and J by 11 bases, and 11 bases separated the two germline ends. This CDR3 comprises 13 residues. The CDR3, as DNA: TGTGCCAGCAGTGAAGCGCGGGGAAGTTCCCAGCATTTT. Translated, it gives CASSEARGSSQHF. The full variable domain, rest sourced from reference TRBV2 and TRBJ1-5, is EPEVTQTPSHQVTQMGQEVILRCVPISNHLYFYWYRQILGQKVEFLVSFYNNEISEKSEIFDDQFSVERPDGSNFTLKIRSTKLEDSAMYFCASSEARGSSQHFGDGTRLSIL.

The V gene is TRBV6-2 or TRBV6-3, the J gene TRBJ1-1; TRBD1 matches 10 bases. In germline, CDR1 is MNHEY, CDR2 SVGEGT. CDR3 size: 12 residues. Trimming at V came to 6 bases and at J to 11 bases, leaving 6 bases not matched to a gene. CDR3 protein: CASSPGTGVAFF. CDR3 nucleotide sequence: TGTGCCAGCAGCCCCGGGACAGGGGTGGCTTTCTTT.

This clone was recorded once. J is TRBJ2-3 and V is TRBV6-6; 9 positions match TRBD2. Germline CDR1 reads MNHNY; CDR2 reads SVGAGI (reference sequence). CDR3 length: 15 residues. J was trimmed by 15 bases and V by 4 bases; bases with no gene match: 17. The CDR3 nucleotides read TGTGCCAGCAGTTCCGGGACTAGCAATTCTGCTGTGGGATATTTT. This translates into CASSSGTSNSAVGYF.

The chain has TRBV11-2 and TRBJ2-2, with 8 bases that match TRBD2. CDR1 is SGHAT and CDR2 is FQNNGV in the germline V gene. The CDR3 has 16 residues. The trim removed 2 bases at V and 5 bases at J, leaving 7 bases unmatched. As DNA, the CDR3 is TGTGCCAGCAGCTTATTTGAGCGGGGGCTGACCGGGGAGCTGTTTTTT. Protein sequence: CASSLFERGLTGELFF.

J is TRBJ1-1 and V is TRBV15; no reliable D call. Germline V CDR1 and CDR2: LNHNV, YYDKDF (reference sequence). The CDR3 length is 15 residues. Trimming took 0 bases from V and 4 from J, leaving 12 bases between them. CDR3 DNA sequence: TGTGCCACCAGCAGAGATCCGGGAAAGCGCACTGAAGCTTTCTTT. This sequence encodes CATSRDPGKRTEAFF.

This clone is a singleton in its sample. This chain joins TRBV3-1 (or the pseudogene TRBV3-2) and TRBJ2-3; 10 bases line up with TRBD2. V lost 0 bases, J lost 4 bases, and 13 bases stayed unmatched. This CDR3 comprises 19 residues. Per the germline V gene, CDR1 is LGHDT and CDR2 is YNNKEL (reference sequence). CDR3 sequence (DNA): TGTGCCAGCAGCCAAGATCTGCCTAGCGGGGGCCTAGTCGCAGATACGCAGTATTTT. It yields the protein CASSQDLPSGGLVADTQYF.